A single sample is the source of the 13 T cell receptor beta chains below, sequenced in a study of blood T cell repertoires in COVID-19. Profiling relied on immunoSEQ multiplex PCR, and the TCRdb table lists in-frame clones only, not all of them. This sample has 30,000 or so clones, with approximately 92% found just once. The sample taken for sequencing was peripheral blood. These receptors were obtained from a man aged 80 or over with acute or convalescent COVID-19.

Only one count was recorded for this clone. The J gene is TRBJ1-6, the V gene TRBV19, with 8 bases identical to TRBD1. The CDR3 length is 16 residues. Germline-derived CDR1 and CDR2 are LNHDA and SQIVND (reference sequence). V was pared by 6 bases and J by 7 bases, with 11 bases of the junction left unmatched. The CDR3 DNA reads TGTGCCAGTAGGACAACCGGACAGGGTATGAATTCACCCCTCCACTTT. Translated: CASRTTGQGMNSPLHF.

The chain is built from TRBV5-6 and TRBJ1-1, with D possibly matching TRBD1 (6 bases). Germline assignment: CDR1 SGHDT and CDR2 YYEEEE. The CDR3 is made up of 11 amino acids. V was shortened by 2 bases and J by 7 bases, with 6 bases between the two germline ends. For the CDR3, the DNA is TGTGCCAGCAGCTTAGGGGGTGAAGCTTTCTTT. Its protein is CASSLGGEAFF.

This chain links TRBV9 with TRBJ1-2; 7 bases line up with TRBD1. This CDR3 has 14 residues. The trim removed 0 bases at V and 1 base at J, leaving 0 bases unmatched. Germline V gene sequence: CDR1 SGDLS, CDR2 YYNGEE. As DNA, the CDR3 is TGTGCCAGCAGCGTAGGGGACAGTAACTATGGCTACACCTTC. The encoded protein is CASSVGDSNYGYTF. The whole variable domain, filled in from reference TRBV9 and TRBJ1-2, reads DSGVTQTPKHLITATGQRVTLRCSPRSGDLSVYWYQQSLDQGLQFLIQYYNGEERAKGNILERFSAQQFPDLHSELNLSSLELGDSALYFCASSVGDSNYGYTFGSGTRLTVV.

This rearrangement joins TRBV5-6 to TRBJ1-6; unclear D gene. The germline CDR1 and CDR2 sequences are SGHDT and YYEEEE. This CDR3 comprises 19 residues. V lost 3 bases and J 0 bases, leaving 19 bases between the germline ends. The CDR3, as DNA: TGTGCCAGCAGCTCGGTAGACATATTTCTGAGCTCCTATAATTCACCCCTCCACTTT. The encoded protein is CASSSVDIFLSSYNSPLHF.

The chain is built from TRBV29-1 and TRBJ2-3; tentatively, D is TRBD2 (7 bases). Germline V CDR1 and CDR2: SQVTM, ANQGSEA. The CDR3 totals 18 residues. V lost 5 bases, J lost 6 bases, and 30 bases lay in between. Here the CDR3 DNA reads TGCAGCGTTTACCGACCACTGACAGGCTGGCTAGCGGCTGATACGCAGTATTTT. This encodes CSVYRPLTGWLAADTQYF.

This rearrangement joins TRBV6-2 or TRBV6-3 to TRBJ2-7; possibly TRBD2 for D (5 bases). Between the trimmed V and J ends, which lost 0 bases and 1 base, there was a span of 13 bases. Germline values: CDR1 MNHEY, CDR2 SVGEGT. This CDR3 is built from 16 residues. Written as DNA, the CDR3 is TGTGCCAGCAGTTACTCGAGGGCAGTTCCTTCCTACGAGCAGTACTTC. It is translated as CASSYSRAVPSYEQYF.

V usage is TRBV7-9 and J usage is TRBJ2-3; TRBD1 matches at 8 bases. This CDR3 has 15 residues. CDR1 SEHNR and CDR2 FQNEAQ come from the germline V gene (reference sequence). The junction had 4 bases not matched to a gene; V was cut back by 3 bases and J by 2 bases. CDR3: CASSFQGANTDTQYF. The CDR3, as DNA: TGTGCCAGCAGCTTTCAGGGGGCAAACACAGATACGCAGTATTTT.

The chain combines TRBV28 with TRBJ2-7, with 13 nucleotides matching TRBD2. CDR3 length: 15 amino acids. Per germline, CDR1 MDHEN and CDR2 SYDVKM. With V trimmed by 6 bases and J by 7 bases, 9 bases remained unmatched. CDR3 coding DNA: TGTGCCAGCAGCGCCACTAGCGGGGGGGCCGGAGAGCAGTACTTC. It specifies CASSATSGGAGEQYF.

The V gene is TRBV30, the J gene TRBJ2-1, with a possible D match to TRBD2 (6 bases). V was shortened by 3 bases and J by 2 bases, with 8 bases between the two germline ends. The CDR3 loop spans 13 amino acids. The germline CDR1 and CDR2 sequences are GTSNPN and SVGIG (reference sequence). CDR3 in DNA: TGTGCCTGGAGCGGGGGAACCTACAATGAGCAGTTCTTC. This codes for CAWSGGTYNEQFF.

The chain is built from TRBV29-1 and TRBJ1-4; no clear D. The V and J ends lost 6 bases and 8 bases respectively, with 16 bases between them. The length of the CDR3 is 13 residues. The germline V gene encodes CDR1 SQVTM and CDR2 ANQGSEA. The CDR3 coding sequence is TGCAGCGTCCTGGCCTCGCCGGGGGAAAAACTGTTTTTT. This codes for CSVLASPGEKLFF.

This sequence joins TRBV9 and TRBJ2-2; no clear D. V lost 5 bases and J 6 bases, leaving 14 bases between the germline ends. CDR1 and CDR2 (germline): SGDLS, YYNGEE. There are 14 residues in the CDR3. As DNA, the CDR3 is TGTGCCAGCAGAGCAACCGTCGTTGCCGGGGAGCTGTTTTTT. As protein: CASRATVVAGELFF.

The rearrangement links TRBV7-2 to TRBJ1-4; 7 bases are a match to TRBD1. Germline V gene data show CDR1 as SGHTA and CDR2 as FQGNSA. This CDR3 is 15 amino acids long. The trim removed 5 bases at V and 3 bases at J, leaving 6 bases unmatched. CDR3 nucleotide sequence: TGTGCCAGCAGCAAAAACAGGGGTGCTAATGAAAAACTGTTTTTT. Its protein product is CASSKNRGANEKLFF. The full variable domain, with the rest looked up from reference TRBV7-2 and TRBJ1-4, is GAGVSQSPSNKVTEKGKDVELRCDPISGHTALYWYRQSLGQGLEFLIYFQGNSAPDKSGLPSDRFSAERTGGSVSTLTIQRTQQEDSAVYLCASSKNRGANEKLFFGSGTQLSVL.

V and J are TRBV18 and TRBJ2-1, with 8 bases fitting TRBD2. This CDR3 is built from 18 residues. CDR1 KGHSH and CDR2 LQKENI come from the germline V gene. Unmatched junction bases numbered 16, after V lost 3 bases and J lost 6 bases. The CDR3 region has the DNA TGTGCCAGCTCACCTCTAAAGGGCCAGCGGGGGCCTTTCAATGAGCAGTTCTTC. Its translation: CASSPLKGQRGPFNEQFF.